Sequencing of this T cell receptor beta chain was carried out in a study of CD8 T cells in ankylosing spondylitis. Broader study findings: Significant enrichment of disease-linked clones was reportedly seen in matched ankylosing spondylitis synovial fluid. Among TCR beta sequences, a motif of several highly homologous variants appeared characteristic of ankylosing spondylitis blood.

Scientists made TCR beta libraries using quantitative 5'-RACE with molecular barcodes. TCRdb re-called the 5' RACE reads with MiXCR, one entry per CDR3 protein. This table has 330,000 or so distinct CDR3 sequences, roughly 8% appearing once. V trimming: 5 bases; J trimming: 4 bases; junction bases outside the gene matches: 9. The CDR3 runs 14 residues. Germline V gene lookup returns CDR1 DFQATT and CDR2 SNEGSKA (reference sequence). About this clonotype itself: The antigen is unknown. A read error may explain this, as a much larger clone is one base away.

Material for sequencing was blood, either unsorted or a sorted T cell fraction (not recorded which). This rearrangement joins TRBV20-1 to TRBJ1-1; 8 bases agree with TRBD1. This sequence was found in a male donor with ankylosing spondylitis. CDR3 protein: CSAEKITGGTEAFF. The CDR3 DNA is TGCAGTGCTGAAAAAATTACAGGGGGCACTGAAGCTTTCTTT.